The 15 T cell receptor beta chains below come from one sample, sequenced in a study of early T cells in non-severe SARS-CoV-2 infection. Each CDR3 protein gets one entry after TCRdb re-called the 5' RACE reads with MiXCR. The sample records 29,000 or so distinct CDR3 sequences, 4.5% being singletons. Sequencing was done on a sample of whole blood. The source is an adult who was a healthcare worker with PCR-confirmed SARS-CoV-2 infection or an uninfected control (not recorded which).

Only a few counts were recorded for this clonotype. This chain joins TRBV4-3 and TRBJ2-3; 10 bases agree with TRBD2. The ends lost 2 bases at V and 4 bases at J; junction bases unmatched: 6. Germline V lookup: CDR1 LGHNA, CDR2 YSLEER. The CDR3 sequence is 16 residues long. In DNA, the CDR3 is TGCGCCAGCAGCCAAATAGCGGGAGGCAGGGCAGATACGCAGTATTTT. Its translation is CASSQIAGGRADTQYF.

This sequence joins TRBV20-1 and TRBJ2-5, with TRBD2 identical over 9 bases. This CDR3 region has 14 residues. CDR1 and CDR2 (germline): DFQATT, SNEGSKA (reference sequence). V trimming: 6 bases; J trimming: 11 bases; junction bases outside the gene matches: 16. CDR3 DNA: TGCAGTGCCTTAAATAGCGGGGGCCAGGGTAGTCAGTACTTC. Its protein is CSALNSGGQGSQYF.

The chain recombines TRBV7-2 with TRBJ2-3; D gene uncertain. Looked up from germline, CDR1 is SGHTA and CDR2 is FQGNSA. This CDR3 region has 15 residues. With 1 base removed from V and 4 bases from J, the gap between germline ends came to 12 bases. The chain's CDR3 is CASSLESAGSDTQYF. CDR3 sequence (DNA): TGTGCCAGCAGCTTAGAGTCCGCAGGCTCAGATACGCAGTATTTT.

This clonotype was counted a few times. This chain joins TRBV7-2 and TRBJ1-1; 7 bases are shared with TRBD1. Germline-derived CDR1 and CDR2 are SGHTA and FQGNSA. The CDR3 length is 13 residues. With 7 bases clipped from V and 6 bases from J, the junction kept 8 bases outside the gene matches. CDR3 residues: CASTTPQGAEAFF. In DNA, the CDR3 is TGTGCCAGCACCACCCCTCAGGGGGCTGAAGCTTTCTTT.

This rearrangement joins TRBV4-2 to TRBJ2-7, with D perhaps TRBD1 (6 bases). The V gene lost 4 bases and the J gene lost 2 bases, with 12 bases spanning the gap. Germline V gene data show CDR1 as LGHNA and CDR2 as YNFKEQ. This CDR3 comprises 14 residues. The DNA of the CDR3 is TGTGCCAGCAGCCTCCTAGGGGACACCTACGAGCAGTACTTC. Encoded protein: CASSLLGDTYEQYF.

This clonotype was detected many times. This chain joins TRBV28 and TRBJ1-2; possibly TRBD1 for D (6 bases). CDR3 length: 16 amino acids. Germline CDR1 reads MDHEN; CDR2 reads SYDVKM. V lost 7 bases to trimming and J lost 7 bases, with 25 bases between them. CDR3 sequence: CASIEGGESPIGGYTF. CDR3 sequence (DNA): TGTGCCAGCATCGAGGGGGGAGAATCCCCTATCGGTGGCTACACCTTC.

This chain connects TRBV11-2 to TRBJ2-2, with D perhaps TRBD2 (6 bases). The length of the CDR3 is 13 residues. Germline CDR1 is SGHAT and CDR2 is FQNNGV. Trimming took off 3 bases at V and 4 bases at J, with 6 bases between the two ends. CDR3 sequence: CASSFSGTGELFF. The CDR3 region has the DNA TGTGCCAGCAGCTTTAGCGGCACCGGGGAGCTGTTTTTT.

This clonotype was counted ten times or more. The chain is built from TRBV5-4 and TRBJ2-1; TRBD2 matches 11 bases. Per the germline V gene, CDR1 is SGHNT and CDR2 is YYREEE (reference sequence). The V gene end was trimmed by 0 bases and the J gene end by 5 bases; junction bases not matched to a gene: 1. The CDR3 contains 15 residues. This CDR3 reads CASSLVAGGHNEQFF. CDR3 nucleotide sequence: TGTGCCAGCAGCTTGGTAGCGGGAGGGCACAATGAGCAGTTCTTC.

This clonotype was observed many times. The chain is built from TRBV6-1 and TRBJ1-2; D is ambiguous. The CDR3 has 12 amino acids. Trimming stripped 5 bases from V and 8 bases from J, with 12 bases between. Germline assignment: CDR1 MNHNS and CDR2 SASEGT. The CDR3 DNA reads TGTGCCAGCAGTCCTGGCAGAAGAGGCTACACCTTC. Protein sequence: CASSPGRRGYTF.

This clonotype was recorded at least ten times. V and J are TRBV18 and TRBJ2-7, with 7 nucleotides matching TRBD1. CDR1 and CDR2 (germline): KGHSH, LQKENI. The ends lost 6 bases at V and 3 bases at J; junction bases unmatched: 8. The CDR3 sequence is 14 residues long. CDR3 coding DNA: TGTGCCAGCTCGCGAGAGGGACAGAACTACGAGCAGTACTTC. It specifies CASSREGQNYEQYF.

The CDR3 nucleotides read TGCGCCAGCAGCCAGGGGCAGAAGGACCCCTATGGCTACACCTTC. Protein: CASSQGQKDPYGYTF. The chain is built from TRBV4-1 and TRBJ1-2, with D tentatively TRBD1 (5 bases). CDR1 is MGHRA and CDR2 is YSYEKL in the germline V gene. This CDR3 is 15 amino acids long. V was clipped by 3 bases and J by 4 bases, with 15 bases between them.

In its sample, this clonotype was seen many times. V is TRBV7-8 and J is TRBJ1-5, with 7 bases lining up with TRBD1. This CDR3 has 13 amino acids. The germline CDR1 and CDR2 sequences are SGHVS and FQNEAQ. V lost 5 bases and J lost 4; bases outside the gene matches: 2. CDR3 sequence reads: CASSADRNQPQHF. Here the CDR3 DNA reads TGTGCCAGCAGCGCGGACAGGAATCAGCCCCAGCATTTT. The full variable domain, in which reference TRBV7-8 and TRBJ1-5 provide the parts outside the CDR3, is GAGVSQSPRYKVAKRGQDVALRCDPISGHVSLFWYQQALGQGPEFLTYFQNEAQLDKSGLPSDRFFAERPEGSVSTLKIQRTQQEDSAVYLCASSADRNQPQHFGDGTRLSIL.

This clonotype was seen repeatedly, ten times or more. The V and J genes are TRBV12-3 or TRBV12-4 and TRBJ1-1; no clear D. V lost 4 bases and J 11 bases, leaving 14 bases between the germline ends. The CDR3 sequence is 12 residues long. This chain's CDR3 is CASSSRWWDAFF. The DNA of the CDR3 is TGTGCCAGCAGTTCAAGGTGGTGGGATGCTTTCTTT.

This clonotype was seen ten or more times. This chain connects TRBV18 to TRBJ1-4, with TRBD1 identical over 8 bases. V dropped 6 bases and J dropped 7; count of bases not matched to a gene: 7. Germline loops: CDR1 KGHSH, CDR2 LQKENI. The CDR3 totals 14 residues. The CDR3 loop reads CASSPGQGGEKLFF. CDR3 nucleotides: TGTGCCAGCTCCCCAGGACAGGGAGGTGAAAAACTGTTTTTT.

This clonotype came up many times. The chain links TRBV12-3 or TRBV12-4 to TRBJ1-2; possible D gene TRBD1, 6 bases. The CDR3 spans 14 residues. V shed 5 bases and J shed 7 bases, with 17 bases lying between them. CDR3 coding DNA: TGTGCCAGCAGTCCCTCATCCGGGGGGCTTGGCTACACCTTC. Encoded protein: CASSPSSGGLGYTF.